This TCR beta chain originates from a study of blood T cell repertoires in COVID-19. The overall study: In each case, the material was cDNA or gDNA derived from T cells, B-cell-depleted T cells, or PBMCs.

Under the authors' procedure: It was from reference gene primer amplification that nucleated cell counts were estimated. The data were produced by immunoSEQ multiplex PCR, yet TCRdb's version contains in-frame clones alone and is incomplete. The V and J calls and clone size were taken over from that table, and D and trimming were inferred from the DNA. This sample has hundreds of thousands of clones, with 70% to 90% found just once. The receptor's source is an elderly man with acute or convalescent COVID-19. Sequenced material: peripheral blood.

CDR3 in amino acids: CASRSLQYMNTEAFF. In DNA form, the CDR3 reads TGTGCCAGCAGATCCTTACAGTACATGAACACTGAAGCTTTCTTT. The chain has TRBV27 and TRBJ1-1, with no clear D. The CDR3 is 15 amino acids. The V gene lost 6 bases and the J gene lost 0 bases, with 14 bases spanning the gap. Per germline, CDR1 MNHEY and CDR2 SMNVEV (reference sequence).